The 16 T cell receptor beta chains presented below share a single source sample, sequenced in a study of T cell responses to AZD1222 COVID-19 vaccine. Assay used: immunoSEQ multiplex PCR; TCRdb lists only in-frame clones, some missing. This table holds about 120,000 clones, roughly 90% found once. The sample here was peripheral blood, taken 28 days after the second dose of the MenACWY control vaccine. All receptors derive from an adult who received the MenACWY meningococcal vaccine as a control.

The chain recombines TRBV6-1 with TRBJ1-5; 7 positions match TRBD1. The CDR3 consists of 15 residues. Germline V gives CDR1 MNHNS, CDR2 SASEGT. J gave up 6 bases and V 1 base, and 6 bases lay outside the gene matches. CDR3 in DNA: TGTGCCAGCAGTGAAGTCGGGACAGAGGGTCAGCCCCAGCATTTT. Protein: CASSEVGTEGQPQHF.

The chain recombines TRBV7-8 with TRBJ2-7; 13 bases line up with TRBD2. The J segment lost 2 bases and the V segment lost 7 bases, leaving 2 bases of the junction unmatched. The CDR3 consists of 14 residues. Germline assignment: CDR1 SGHVS and CDR2 FQNEAQ. CDR3 DNA sequence: TGTGCCAGCAAGGGGACTAGCGGGACCTACGAGCAGTACTTC. This sequence encodes CASKGTSGTYEQYF. The complete variable domain, with remaining parts taken from reference TRBV7-8 and TRBJ2-7, reads GAGVSQSPRYKVAKRGQDVALRCDPISGHVSLFWYQQALGQGPEFLTYFQNEAQLDKSGLPSDRFFAERPEGSVSTLKIQRTQQEDSAVYLCASKGTSGTYEQYFGPGTRLTVT.

The J gene is TRBJ1-5, the V gene TRBV28; D ambiguous. Germline assignment: CDR1 MDHEN and CDR2 SYDVKM. This CDR3 contains 13 residues. The V gene lost 5 bases and the J gene lost 0 bases, with 5 bases spanning the gap. CDR3 loop: CASSRDSNQPQHF. As DNA, the CDR3 is TGTGCCAGCAGTAGAGATAGCAATCAGCCCCAGCATTTT.

The chain couples TRBV29-1 to TRBJ2-1; D could derive from TRBD1 or TRBD2 (5 bases each). This CDR3 contains 13 residues. Trimming cost V 8 bases and J 6 bases, with 17 bases left between them. Germline lookup yields CDR1 SQVTM and CDR2 ANQGSEA. CDR3 DNA: TGCAGCTACTTCCGGGACGACCCCAATGAGCAGTTCTTC. Translated: CSYFRDDPNEQFF.

The chain carries TRBV30 and TRBJ1-2; perhaps TRBD1 as D (6 bases). Trimming cost V 4 bases and J 0 bases, with 15 bases left between them. The CDR3 sequence is 15 residues long. Germline loops: CDR1 GTSNPN, CDR2 SVGIG (reference sequence). The CDR3 spells CAWNPDRTTNYGYTF. The DNA for the CDR3 is TGTGCCTGGAACCCCGACAGGACTACTAACTATGGCTACACCTTC.

This clone was counted a single time. This chain uses TRBV28 with TRBJ2-7; TRBD1 aligns across 10 bases. With V trimmed by 4 bases and J by 4 bases, 10 bases remained unmatched. The germline CDR1 and CDR2 sequences are MDHEN and SYDVKM. The CDR3 consists of 16 residues. CDR3 in DNA: TGTGCCAGCAGTTCCCCGCCCGGACAGGGGGGATACGAGCAGTACGTC. Its translation: CASSSPPGQGGYEQYV.

The rearrangement links TRBV4-3 to TRBJ2-3; 13 bases are shared with TRBD2. J was trimmed by 4 bases and V by 1 base; bases with no gene match: 2. CDR3 size: 16 residues. Germline CDR1 reads LGHNA; CDR2 reads YSLEER. The CDR3 is CASSQVLAGGPDTQYF. Here the CDR3 DNA reads TGCGCCAGCAGCCAAGTACTAGCGGGGGGGCCAGATACGCAGTATTTT.

This chain connects TRBV11-2 to TRBJ1-1; 7 bases agree with TRBD1. Germline assignment: CDR1 SGHAT and CDR2 FQNNGV. This CDR3 is built from 16 residues. After removal of 3 bases from V and 5 bases from J, the junction contained 12 bases not matched to a gene. This CDR3 reads CASSLAGGGGRTEAFF. CDR3 coding DNA: TGTGCCAGCAGCTTGGCAGGGGGTGGGGGGAGAACTGAAGCTTTCTTT. Using reference TRBV11-2 and TRBJ1-1 for the parts outside the CDR3, the full variable domain is EAGVAQSPRYKIIEKRQSVAFWCNPISGHATLYWYQQILGQGPKLLIQFQNNGVVDDSQLPKDRFSAERLKGVDSTLKIQPAKLEDSAVYLCASSLAGGGGRTEAFFGQGTRLTVV.

The chain joins TRBV5-4 to TRBJ1-1; the D is unclear. Trimming cost V 0 bases and J 1 base, with 10 bases left between them. This CDR3 has 15 residues. Germline V gives CDR1 SGHNT, CDR2 YYREEE (reference sequence). DNA for the CDR3: TGTGCCAGCAGCTTGGCCGCCAGGACGAACACTGAAGCTTTCTTT. It yields the protein CASSLAARTNTEAFF.

The chain joins TRBV28 to TRBJ2-4, with TRBD1 matching over 7 bases. With 4 bases clipped from V and 3 bases from J, the junction kept 6 bases outside the gene matches. In germline, CDR1 is MDHEN, CDR2 SYDVKM. CDR3 length equals 15 residues. CDR3 coding DNA: TGTGCCAGCAGTTCCCTTTCAGGGGGCAAAAACATTCAGTACTTC. Amino acids: CASSSLSGGKNIQYF. Supplemented by reference TRBV28 and TRBJ2-4, the full variable domain reads DVKVTQSSRYLVKRTGEKVFLECVQDMDHENMFWYRQDPGLGLRLIYFSYDVKMKEKGDIPEGYSVSREKKERFSLILESASTNQTSMYLCASSSLSGGKNIQYFGAGTRLSVL.

V gene TRBV4-2 combines with J gene TRBJ2-1, with D perhaps TRBD2 (5 bases). Trimming left V 0 bases short and J 2 bases short, with 14 bases between. In germline, CDR1 is LGHNA, CDR2 YNFKEQ. This CDR3 comprises 17 residues. The CDR3 loop is CASSQDPPLVAYNEQFF. The CDR3 DNA reads as TGTGCCAGCAGCCAAGACCCCCCACTAGTGGCCTACAATGAGCAGTTCTTC.

The chain uses TRBV6-2 or TRBV6-3 and TRBJ1-5; D ambiguous. The germline V and J ends were trimmed by 0 bases and 7 bases, with 13 bases remaining between them. The germline V gene has CDR1 MNHEY and CDR2 SVGEGT. This CDR3 comprises 15 residues. In DNA, the CDR3 is TGTGCCAGCAGTTACTCGAGAGTAATCAGGCAGCCCCAGCATTTT. Translated: CASSYSRVIRQPQHF.

The J gene is TRBJ2-2, the V gene TRBV7-3, with a possible D match to TRBD1 (5 bases). From germline, CDR1 is SGHTA and CDR2 FQGTGA. This CDR3 spans 13 amino acids. Trimming removed 5 bases from V and 5 bases from J, with 9 bases in between. CDR3 in DNA: TGTGCCAGCAGCATGCAGGGAACCGGGGAGCTGTTTTTT. Its translation: CASSMQGTGELFF.

The chain has TRBV12-3 or TRBV12-4 and TRBJ2-7, with no clear D. The germline V and J ends were trimmed by 1 base and 3 bases, with 7 bases remaining between them. There are 13 residues in the CDR3. CDR3 DNA: TGTGCCAGCAGTTTAGGGGCTATCTACGAGCAGTACGTC. Translated, it gives CASSLGAIYEQYV.

This chain connects TRBV7-8 to TRBJ1-5; D remains ambiguous. The CDR3 is 17 amino acids. Germline CDR1 SGHVS, CDR2 FQNEAQ. Trimming cost V 1 base and J 0 bases, with 13 bases left between them. The CDR3 loop is CASSLDLQRFSNQPQHF. CDR3 DNA: TGTGCCAGCAGCTTAGACCTACAGAGATTTAGCAATCAGCCCCAGCATTTT.

The chain links TRBV30 to TRBJ2-3; D remains ambiguous. Germline V gives CDR1 GTSNPN, CDR2 SVGIG (reference sequence). This CDR3 contains 13 residues. The ends were cut back, 4 bases at V and 4 bases at J, with 12 bases in the middle. CDR3 sequence reads: CAWTGLISDTQYF. CDR3 DNA: TGTGCCTGGACGGGCCTCATTTCAGATACGCAGTATTTT.